Reported below is one T cell receptor beta chain. Its specificity is not known. Investigators isolated RNA and reverse transcribed it into cDNA to act as the sequencing template. Assay: immunoSEQ multiplex PCR; the TCRdb copy retains only in-frame clones and omits some. There are about 130,000 clones in the sample; more than 40% occur only once, and over 15% lies in the top ten. The data derive from a study of CD8+ T cells in alopecia areata. The wider study: The study gave tofacitinib for 6 to 18 months, then 6 months off drug. Study observations and caveats: Scalp repertoires also include resident alphabeta T cells from normal skin.

This CDR3 has 15 residues. The germline V and J ends were trimmed by 5 bases and 1 base, with 15 bases remaining between them. Germline-derived CDR1 and CDR2 are PRHDT and FYEKMQ (reference sequence). T lymphocytes (CD4+ and CD8+) were sorted from PBMCs. V is TRBV13 and J is TRBJ2-7; maybe TRBD2 (7 bases). This receptor was obtained from a human donor with alopecia areata. Here the sequenced sample was CD8+ T cells sorted from blood, taken at week 0. This chain's CDR3 is CASSPWGGQSYEQYF. In nucleotides, the CDR3 is TGTGCCAGCAGCCCCTGGGGGGGGCAGTCCTACGAGCAGTACTTC.